Listed here are 9 T cell receptor beta chains from one sample, sequenced in a study of T-cell memory formation after mild COVID-19. TCRdb independently ran MiXCR on the 5' RACE reads; one entry per CDR3 protein. The sample holds under 350,000 distinct CDR3 sequences; 15% to 20% are singletons and the top ten take about a fifth. Sequenced: PBMCs or a T cell subset sorted from them (not recorded which). The receptors shown here come from a young man who had mild COVID-19 (a few samples of this study predate the infection). Cell type and time point are not known.

The chain joins TRBV6-6 to TRBJ2-5, with D possibly matching TRBD1 (6 bases). Germline V gene sequence: CDR1 MNHNY, CDR2 SVGAGI (reference sequence). The CDR3 sequence is 15 residues long. Trimming took off 2 bases at V and 4 bases at J, with 14 bases between the two ends. The CDR3 sequence: CASSYMNRERETQYF. In DNA form, the CDR3 reads TGTGCCAGCAGTTACATGAACAGGGAACGAGAGACCCAGTACTTC.

This clonotype has a count of ten or more. The chain employs TRBV11-3 and TRBJ2-5; tentatively, D is TRBD1 or TRBD2 (5 bases each). The CDR3 contains 14 residues. The V gene's germline CDR1 is SGHNT and CDR2 YENEEA. V was shortened by 1 base and J by 10 bases, with 16 bases between the two germline ends. CDR3 bases: TGTGCCAGCAGCTTAGGAGGGGCTAGCCATATCCAGTACTTC. Translation: CASSLGGASHIQYF.

This clonotype was observed a few times. The CDR3 protein is CASSPGPEGTDTQYF. CDR3 coding DNA: TGCGCCAGCAGCCCAGGGCCGGAGGGCACAGATACGCAGTATTTT. V gene TRBV5-1 combines with J gene TRBJ2-3; D may match TRBD1 or TRBD2 (5 bases each). There are 15 residues in the CDR3. CDR1 is SGHRS and CDR2 is YFSETQ in the germline V gene. V was cut by 4 bases and J by 1 base, with 13 bases left in between.

This clonotype has a handful of counts. The CDR3 loop reads CASSPRGLAPLAKNIQYF. CDR3 nucleotide sequence: TGTGCCAGCAGTCCCCGGGGGTTAGCCCCTCTAGCCAAAAACATTCAGTACTTC. J is TRBJ2-4 and V is TRBV12-3 or TRBV12-4; D perhaps matches TRBD2 (6 bases). Trimming cost V 5 bases and J 0 bases, with 20 bases left between them. The CDR3 is 18 amino acids.

This clonotype occurred a few times. The CDR3 DNA sequence: TGTGCCAGCAGTGAATCGACAGTTCCAAATTCACCCCTCCACTTT. Its translation: CASSESTVPNSPLHF. J is TRBJ1-6 and V is TRBV2, with a possible D match to TRBD1 (5 bases). This CDR3 has 15 amino acids. V lost 2 bases, J lost 7 bases, and 12 bases lay in between. Germline assignment: CDR1 SNHLY and CDR2 FYNNEI. Full variable domain (rest looked up from reference TRBV2 and TRBJ1-6): EPEVTQTPSHQVTQMGQEVILRCVPISNHLYFYWYRQILGQKVEFLVSFYNNEISEKSEIFDDQFSVERPDGSNFTLKIRSTKLEDSAMYFCASSESTVPNSPLHFGNGTRLTVT.

This clonotype was found a few times. V gene TRBV7-3 combines with J gene TRBJ2-2, with TRBD1 as a possible D gene (5 bases). V dropped 4 bases and J dropped 6 bases, with 9 bases sitting between them. This CDR3 contains 13 residues. The germline V gene encodes CDR1 SGHTA and CDR2 FQGTGA. CDR3 sequence: CASSSKGSGELFF. CDR3 nucleotide sequence: TGTGCCAGCAGCTCCAAGGGGTCCGGGGAGCTGTTTTTT.

This clonotype was counted only a few times. The rearrangement links TRBV2 to TRBJ1-1, with unresolved D. The V gene lost 2 bases and the J gene lost 0 bases, with 10 bases spanning the gap. The CDR3 has 15 residues. Germline assignment: CDR1 SNHLY and CDR2 FYNNEI. The CDR3 DNA reads TGTGCCAGCAGTGAATTGTTACTGTTGAACACTGAAGCTTTCTTT. Translation: CASSELLLLNTEAFF.

This sequence joins TRBV12-3 or TRBV12-4 and TRBJ1-4; no definite D call. The CDR3 is made up of 15 amino acids. V was trimmed by 6 bases and J by 2 bases, leaving 13 bases between them. CDR3 nucleotides: TGTGCCAGCAGCCCGGACGGAGCTACTAATGAAAAACTGTTTTTT. This encodes CASSPDGATNEKLFF.

V and J are TRBV11-1 and TRBJ2-2; the D is unclear. V was cut by 1 base and J by 4 bases, with 13 bases left in between. Germline loops: CDR1 SGHAT, CDR2 FQDESV (reference sequence). This CDR3 comprises 16 residues. CDR3 sequence reads: CASSLDGELTTGELFF. The CDR3, as DNA: TGTGCCAGCAGCTTAGATGGAGAGCTGACCACCGGGGAGCTGTTTTTT.